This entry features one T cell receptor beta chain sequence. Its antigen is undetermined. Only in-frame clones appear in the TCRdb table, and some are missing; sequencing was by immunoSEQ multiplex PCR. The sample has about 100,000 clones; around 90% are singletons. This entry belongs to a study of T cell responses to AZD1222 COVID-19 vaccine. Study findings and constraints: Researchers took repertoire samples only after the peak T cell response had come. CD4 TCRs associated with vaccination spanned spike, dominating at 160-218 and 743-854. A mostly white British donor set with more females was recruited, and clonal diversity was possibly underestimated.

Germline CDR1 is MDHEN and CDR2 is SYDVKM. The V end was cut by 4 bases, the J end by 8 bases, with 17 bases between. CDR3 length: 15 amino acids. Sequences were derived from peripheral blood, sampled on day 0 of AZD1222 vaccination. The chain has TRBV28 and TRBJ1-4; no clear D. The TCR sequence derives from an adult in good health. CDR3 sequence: CASSSGFSFWEKLFF. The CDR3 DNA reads TGTGCCAGCAGTTCTGGATTTTCCTTTTGGGAAAAACTGTTTTTT.